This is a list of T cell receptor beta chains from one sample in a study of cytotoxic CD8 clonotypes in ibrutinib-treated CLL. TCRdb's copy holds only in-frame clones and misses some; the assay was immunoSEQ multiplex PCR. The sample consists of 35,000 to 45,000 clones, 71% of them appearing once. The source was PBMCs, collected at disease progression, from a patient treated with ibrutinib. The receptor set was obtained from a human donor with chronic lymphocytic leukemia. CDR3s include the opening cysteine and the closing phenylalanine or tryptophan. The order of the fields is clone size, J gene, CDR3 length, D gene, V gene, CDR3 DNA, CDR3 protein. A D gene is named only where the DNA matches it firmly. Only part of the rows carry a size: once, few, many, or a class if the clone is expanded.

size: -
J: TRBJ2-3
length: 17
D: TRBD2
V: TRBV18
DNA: TGTGCCAGCTCACCACGAACTAGCGGGTGGGACACAGATACGCAGTATTTT
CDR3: CASSPRTSGWDTDTQYF

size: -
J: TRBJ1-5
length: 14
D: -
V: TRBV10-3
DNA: TGTGCCATCAGCTTTGACCCCAACAATCAGCCCCAGCATTTT
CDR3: CAISFDPNNQPQHF

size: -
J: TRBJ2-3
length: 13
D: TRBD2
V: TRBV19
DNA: TGTGCCAGCCGCGGGGGTGTTGCAGATACGCAGTATTTT
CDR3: CASRGGVADTQYF

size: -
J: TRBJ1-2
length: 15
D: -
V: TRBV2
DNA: TGTGCCAGCAGGGGCAGATTTACAGTTAACTATGGCTACACCTTC
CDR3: CASRGRFTVNYGYTF

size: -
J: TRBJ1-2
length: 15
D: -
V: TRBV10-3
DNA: TGTGCCATCAGTGATCGGGGAACAGGGTCCTATGGCTACACCTTC
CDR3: CAISDRGTGSYGYTF

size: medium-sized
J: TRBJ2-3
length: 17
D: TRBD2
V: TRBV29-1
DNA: TGCAGCGTTGAAGAGGGACTAGCGGGGGGTCGCACAGATACGCAGTATTTT
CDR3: CSVEEGLAGGRTDTQYF

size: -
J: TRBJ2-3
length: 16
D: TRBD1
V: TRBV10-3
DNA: TGTGCCATCAGGGACGGGACAGGGGGCAAAAGAGATACGCAGTATTTT
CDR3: CAIRDGTGGKRDTQYF

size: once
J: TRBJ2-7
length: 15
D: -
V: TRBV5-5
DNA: TGTGCCAGCAGCTTGGTTGCTGGCTACTCCTACGAGCAGTACTTC
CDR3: CASSLVAGYSYEQYF

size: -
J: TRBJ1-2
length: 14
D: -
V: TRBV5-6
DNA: TGTGCCAGCAGCCCGGCGGCAGATTTCTATGGCTACACCTTC
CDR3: CASSPAADFYGYTF

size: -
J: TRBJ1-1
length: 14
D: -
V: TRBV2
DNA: TGTGCCAGCAGCAGGGAACTACAGAACACTGAAGCTTTCTTT
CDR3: CASSRELQNTEAFF

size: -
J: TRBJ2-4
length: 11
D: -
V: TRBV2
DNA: TGTGCCAGCACGTTCAGAGACATTCAGTACTTC
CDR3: CASTFRDIQYF

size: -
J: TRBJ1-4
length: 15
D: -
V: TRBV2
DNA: TGTGCCAGCAGCCCTCTAGGGATGCCTAATGAAAAACTGTTTTTT
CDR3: CASSPLGMPNEKLFF

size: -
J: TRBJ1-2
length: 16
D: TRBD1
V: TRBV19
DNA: TGTGCCAGTAGTATAGACCCGGGACAGGGTACCTATGGCTACACCTTC
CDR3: CASSIDPGQGTYGYTF

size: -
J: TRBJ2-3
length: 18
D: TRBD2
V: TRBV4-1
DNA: TGCGCCAGCAGCCAAGATCTAGGACTAGCGGCTCACACAGATACGCAGTATTTT
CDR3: CASSQDLGLAAHTDTQYF

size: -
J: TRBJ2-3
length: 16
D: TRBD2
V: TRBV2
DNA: TGTGCCAGCAGGAACGGAGCGGGGGGGCAGGGAGATACGCAGTATTTT
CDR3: CASRNGAGGQGDTQYF

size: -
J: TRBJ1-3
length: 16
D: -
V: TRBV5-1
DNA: TGCGCCAGCAGCGGTGGCGATTTGGCCTCTGGAAACACCATATATTTT
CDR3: CASSGGDLASGNTIYF

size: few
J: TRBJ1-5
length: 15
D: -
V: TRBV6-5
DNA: TGTGCCAGCAGTGCGGGACGGAGCCCTGGGCAGCCCCAGCATTTT
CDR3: CASSAGRSPGQPQHF

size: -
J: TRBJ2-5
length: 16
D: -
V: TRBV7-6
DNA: TGTGCCAGCACCAAAAGAGCCAGGGAATACCAAGAGACCCAGTACTTC
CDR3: CASTKRAREYQETQYF

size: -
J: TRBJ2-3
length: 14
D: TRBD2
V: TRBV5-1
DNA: TGCGCCAGCAGCTTCGCGGGGGGGCCAGATACGCAGTATTTT
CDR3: CASSFAGGPDTQYF

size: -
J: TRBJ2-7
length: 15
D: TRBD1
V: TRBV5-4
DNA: TGTGCCAGCAGTCTGGGACAGGGGGGGCTCGGCGAGCAGTACTTC
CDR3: CASSLGQGGLGEQYF

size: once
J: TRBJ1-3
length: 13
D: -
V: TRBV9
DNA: TGTGCCAGCGGGAGATTGAGTGGAAACACCATATATTTT
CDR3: CASGRLSGNTIYF

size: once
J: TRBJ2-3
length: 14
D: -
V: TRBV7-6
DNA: TGTGCCAGCAGCCCCTTTGGGGGCACAGATACGCAGTATTTT
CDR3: CASSPFGGTDTQYF

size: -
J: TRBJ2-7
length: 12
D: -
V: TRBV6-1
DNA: TGTGCCACCAGGACCGGCGAATACGAGCAGTACTTC
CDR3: CATRTGEYEQYF

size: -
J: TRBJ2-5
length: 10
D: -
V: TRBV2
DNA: TGTGCCAGTACGAAAGAGACCCAGTACTTC
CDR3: CASTKETQYF

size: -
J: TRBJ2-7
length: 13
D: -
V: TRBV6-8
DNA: TGTGCCAGCAGTTACTCGTGCGATTACGAGCAGTACTTC
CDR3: CASSYSCDYEQYF

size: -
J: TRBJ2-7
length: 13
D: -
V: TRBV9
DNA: TGTGCCAGCAGCGTAGAGCAGTTTTCGGAGCAGTACTTC
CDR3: CASSVEQFSEQYF

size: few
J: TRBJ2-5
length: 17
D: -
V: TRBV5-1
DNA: TGCGCCAGCAGCTTGGAAAGTCGGCTGGGGTCGGGGGAGACCCAGTACTTC
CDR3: CASSLESRLGSGETQYF

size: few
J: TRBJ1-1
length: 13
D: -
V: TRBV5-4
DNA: TGTGCCAGCATCGGCAGGGCGAACACTGAAGCTTTCTTT
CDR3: CASIGRANTEAFF

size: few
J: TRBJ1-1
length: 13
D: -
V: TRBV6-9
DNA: TGTGCCAGCAGTGAAGCGTTTCACACTGAAGCTTTCTTT
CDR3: CASSEAFHTEAFF

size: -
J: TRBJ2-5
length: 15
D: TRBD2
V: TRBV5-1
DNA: TGCGCCAGCAGCTTGTCAGCGGGGGCACAAGAGACCCAGTACTTC
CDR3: CASSLSAGAQETQYF

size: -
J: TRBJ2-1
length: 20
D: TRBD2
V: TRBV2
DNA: TGTGCCAGCAGTCCTTACCTCACTACTAGCGGGGACTTCTCCTACAATGAGCAGTTCTTC
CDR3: CASSPYLTTSGDFSYNEQFF

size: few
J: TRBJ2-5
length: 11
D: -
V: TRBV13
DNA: TGTGCCAGCAGCCGCACCGGGACTCTGTACTTC
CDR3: CASSRTGTLYF

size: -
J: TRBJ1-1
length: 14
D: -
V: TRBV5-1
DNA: TGCGCCAGCAGCTTGCAGGGGCGTGCCACTGAAGCTTTCTTT
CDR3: CASSLQGRATEAFF

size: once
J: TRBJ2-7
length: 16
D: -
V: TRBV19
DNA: TGTGCCAGTAGTCCCCGGGGCGACTCGAGCGCCTACGAGCAGTACTTC
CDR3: CASSPRGDSSAYEQYF

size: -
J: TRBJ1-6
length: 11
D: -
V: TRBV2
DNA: TGTGCCAGCAAAATAAGGTCACCCCTCCACTTT
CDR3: CASKIRSPLHF

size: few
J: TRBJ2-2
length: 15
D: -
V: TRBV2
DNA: TGTGCCAGCAGTGGGGGGACGGTGAACACCGGGGAGCTGTTTTTT
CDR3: CASSGGTVNTGELFF

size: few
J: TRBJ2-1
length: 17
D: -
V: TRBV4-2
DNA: TGTGCCAGCAGCCAAGATTTCGGGGGGCCCCCCTACAATGAGCAGTTCTTC
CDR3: CASSQDFGGPPYNEQFF

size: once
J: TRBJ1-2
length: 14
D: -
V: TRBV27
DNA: TGTGCCAGCAGTATTCGTATAGGGGGCTATGGCTACACCTTC
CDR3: CASSIRIGGYGYTF

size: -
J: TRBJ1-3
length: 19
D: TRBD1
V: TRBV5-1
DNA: TGCGCCAGCAGCTGGGAACCGACAGGGCAATTCGACTCTGGAAACACCATATATTTT
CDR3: CASSWEPTGQFDSGNTIYF

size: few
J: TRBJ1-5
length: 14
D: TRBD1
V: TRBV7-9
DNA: TGTGCCAGCACCCAGACAGGGGGCAACCAGCCCCAGCATTTT
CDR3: CASTQTGGNQPQHF